The clone carrying this TCR beta chain showed up many times. Its antigen is still unknown. Unmatched junction bases numbered 9, after V lost 7 bases and J lost 0 bases. This CDR3 is built from 15 residues. The germline V gene has CDR1 MNHEY and CDR2 SVGEGT. After constant-region reverse-primer amplification, full-length variable regions underwent semi-nested PCR with Nested Universal Primer A. MiXCR, run by TCRdb on the 5' RACE reads, gives a single entry per CDR3 protein. The sample consists of some 62,000 distinct CDR3 sequences, around 30% of them appearing once. Naive CD4+ T cells were purified with Tregs depleted by CD25. Study-level findings and limits: Tumor memory CD4+ T cell TCR gene usage clustered with blood and lymph node memory CD4+ cells and lymph node naive CD4+ cells. Tumor-infiltrating Treg TCR alpha and beta sequences overlapped most with tumor naive CD4+ T cells, then blood naive.

Sequences were obtained from tumor-infiltrating naive CD4+ T cells sorted from the breast tumor. Noted subset: naive CD4+ T cells, CD4+CD45RA+CD25-. The sequence derives from a female donor with breast cancer. The rearrangement links TRBV6-2 or TRBV6-3 to TRBJ2-7; 7 bases fit TRBD2. This CDR3 is CASNLRGGSSYEQYF. The CDR3 bases are TGTGCCAGCAACCTACGGGGCGGGAGCTCCTACGAGCAGTACTTC.